The 19 T cell receptor beta chains given below trace back to one sample, sequenced in a study of kidney transplant recipient with SARS-CoV-2 infection. One entry per CDR3 protein results from TCRdb running MiXCR on the reads. Of approximately 240,000 distinct CDR3 sequences listed, roughly 26% were seen once; the top ten hold around 6.8%. Sequencing used a blood sample, obtained at baseline and on day 111 from a kidney transplant recipient. The source of these receptors is a male patient between 25 and 40 years old who had COVID-19 and was a kidney transplant recipient. Some of the T cells may derive from the graft donor.

This clonotype was recorded many times. The V and J genes are TRBV6-2 or TRBV6-3 and TRBJ1-6, with no clear D. V was pared by 0 bases and J by 4 bases, with 16 bases between. Germline assignment: CDR1 MNHEY and CDR2 SVGEGT. There are 18 residues in the CDR3. CDR3 protein: CASSYSFGSGHYNSPLHF. The CDR3 DNA sequence: TGTGCCAGCAGTTACTCGTTTGGGTCGGGCCATTATAATTCACCCCTCCACTTT.

In this sample, this clonotype turned up many times. V gene TRBV19 combines with J gene TRBJ2-5, with TRBD1 as a possible D gene (6 bases). The CDR3 is 16 residues long. The germline V and J ends were trimmed by 3 bases and 3 bases, with 17 bases remaining between them. Germline assignment: CDR1 LNHDA and CDR2 SQIVND (reference sequence). DNA for the CDR3: TGTGCCAGTAGTATGACGGTCGGCTGGACAGAAGAGACCCAGTACTTC. Protein product: CASSMTVGWTEETQYF.

As for this clonotype: Mismatch with germline at one junction end may stem from a read error. The chain couples TRBV20-1 to TRBJ2-2; TRBD2 aligns across 9 bases. CDR3 length: 16 amino acids. From germline, CDR1 is DFQATT and CDR2 SNEGSKA (reference sequence). The CDR3 region has the DNA TGCAGTACTAGAGTTCGGCGGGAGGGGGGGCACGGGGAGCTGTTTTTT. Translating it yields CSTRVRREGGHGELFF.

This chain joins TRBV5-6 and TRBJ2-5; D is possibly TRBD1 (5 bases). Deletions cut 2 bases from V and 1 base from J, with 9 bases between. The germline gives CDR1 SGHDT, CDR2 YYEEEE. The CDR3 runs to 14 residues. CDR3 sequence: CASSFGRVQETQYF. As DNA, the CDR3 is TGTGCCAGCAGCTTCGGCAGGGTCCAAGAGACCCAGTACTTC.

On this clonotype itself: At one of its ends the junction is not consistent with the germline gene, which may arise from a read error. The V call is TRBV7-2, the J call TRBJ2-1, with 10 positions matching TRBD2. CDR1 and CDR2 from the germline V gene are SGHTA and FQGNSA. The CDR3 has 16 residues. This chain's CDR3 is CASSVASGSRVEEQFF. CDR3 in DNA: TGTGCCAGCAGCGTAGCTAGCGGGAGTAGGGTCGAGGAGCAGTTCTTC. The whole variable domain, remainder taken from reference TRBV7-2 and TRBJ2-1, is GAGVSQSPSNKVTEKGKDVELRCDPISGHTALYWYRQSLGQGLEFLIYFQGNSAPDKSGLPSDRFSAERTGGSVSTLTIQRTQQEDSAVYLCASSVASGSRVEEQFFGPGTRLTVL.

Note on this clonotype: A read error is possible here, since a much larger clone lies one base away. The chain joins TRBV14 to TRBJ2-5, with 10 bases matching TRBD1. TRBJ2-7 matches the DNA end more closely, so the J call is doubtful. The CDR3 totals 17 residues. Germline V gene data show CDR1 as SGHDN and CDR2 as FVKESK. The chain's CDR3 is CASSQATGGCNSYEQYF. In nucleotides, the CDR3 is TGTGCCAGCAGCCAGGCGACAGGGGGCTGCAATTCCTACGAGCAGTACTTC.

As to this clonotype: This may arise from a read error, as a much more abundant clone is one base away. The chain joins TRBV18 to TRBJ2-2, with D tentatively TRBD2 (5 bases). This CDR3 comprises 18 residues. CDR1 and CDR2 from the germline V gene are KGHSH and LQKENI. The germline V and J ends were trimmed by 1 base and 4 bases, with 19 bases remaining between them. This CDR3 reads CASSPLDGDVTGTGELFF. CDR3 nucleotides: TGTGCCAGCTCACCACTGGACGGGGATGTAACCGGCACCGGGGAGCTGTTTTTT.

About this clonotype itself: This may come from a read error, since a much larger clone is one base off. The rearrangement uses TRBV6-2 or TRBV6-3 and TRBJ1-2; D remains unclear. The CDR3 has 17 amino acids. The V gene's germline CDR1 is MNHEY and CDR2 SVGEGT. CDR3 bases: TGTGTCAGCAGTCAACGCACCTGCATCGGAAAGACCTATGGCTACACCTTC. Translated: CVSSQRTCIGKTYGYTF.

For this clonotype: A clone one base away is much larger, so this may be a read error. The V call is TRBV2, the J call TRBJ1-2; D call uncertain. The ends were cut back, 9 bases at V and 8 bases at J, with 19 bases in the middle. The CDR3 sequence is 13 residues long. CDR1 is SNHLY, CDR2 FYNNEI, per germline. The CDR3 here is CARSTLRLGGYTF. CDR3 coding DNA: TGTGCCAGAAGCACCCTAAGGTTGGGCGGCTACACCTTC.

The DNA for the CDR3 is TGTGCCAGTAGTAGGGACAGGTTTGGTGAGCAGTTCTTC. Amino acid sequence: CASSRDRFGEQFF. The chain has TRBV19 and TRBJ2-1, with TRBD1 identical over 8 bases. The trim removed 4 bases at V and 9 bases at J, leaving 5 bases unmatched. Germline V gives CDR1 LNHDA, CDR2 SQIVND (reference sequence). The CDR3 consists of 13 residues. The complete variable domain, with remaining parts taken from reference TRBV19 and TRBJ2-1, reads DGGITQSPKYLFRKEGQNVTLSCEQNLNHDAMYWYRQDPGQGLRLIYYSQIVNDFQKGDIAEGYSVSREKKESFPLTVTSAQKNPTAFYLCASSRDRFGEQFFGPGTRLTVL.

The V call is TRBV6-5, the J call TRBJ2-5, with D unclear. The germline V and J ends were trimmed by 2 bases and 9 bases, with 16 bases remaining between them. The germline gives CDR1 MNHEY, CDR2 SVGAGI. CDR3 length equals 14 residues. The CDR3 region is CASSYIAVRDSQYF. The CDR3 coding sequence is TGTGCCAGCAGTTACATAGCAGTCCGAGACTCCCAGTACTTC.

The gene calls are TRBV7-7 and TRBJ1-2, with TRBD1 as a possible D gene (5 bases). Trimming took off 5 bases at V and 4 bases at J, with 23 bases between the two ends. The germline CDR1 and CDR2 sequences are SSHAT and FNYEAQ (reference sequence). The CDR3 spans 17 residues. The CDR3 reads CASSVGAKCRKTYGYTF. CDR3 bases: TGTGCCAGCAGCGTAGGGGCTAAGTGCCGAAAGACCTATGGCTACACCTTC. Filled out from reference TRBV7-7 and TRBJ1-2, the complete variable domain reads GAGVSQSPRYKVTKRGQDVTLRCDPISSHATLYWYQQALGQGPEFLTYFNYEAQPDKSGLPSDRFSAERPEGSISTLTIQRTEQRDSAMYRCASSVGAKCRKTYGYTFGSGTRLTVV.

Concerning this clonotype: A much larger clone differs from this one at a single base, so this may be a read error. The genes are TRBV11-3 and TRBJ2-7; 8 nucleotides line up with TRBD2. From germline, CDR1 is SGHNT and CDR2 YENEEA. This CDR3 spans 14 amino acids. The CDR3 reads CTSSLTSARLEQYF. DNA for the CDR3: TGTACCAGCAGCTTGACTAGCGCGAGGTTAGAGCAGTACTTC.

This clonotype has ten or more counts. The chain recombines TRBV7-3 with TRBJ2-1; D gene ambiguous. CDR1 and CDR2 (germline): SGHTA, FQGTGA. The V gene lost 4 bases and the J gene lost 0 bases, with 4 bases spanning the gap. This CDR3 is 13 amino acids long. The DNA for the CDR3 is TGTGCCAGCAGCTCCTCCTCCTACAATGAGCAGTTCTTC. It yields the protein CASSSSSYNEQFF.

This clonotype was observed a few times. The chain combines TRBV9 with TRBJ2-3, with D hard to call. Germline loops: CDR1 SGDLS, CDR2 YYNGEE. Trimming took 0 bases from V and 0 from J, leaving 8 bases between them. The CDR3 is 15 amino acids. CDR3 in amino acids: CASSVAGFSTDTQYF. The CDR3 DNA reads TGTGCCAGCAGCGTAGCAGGTTTTAGCACAGATACGCAGTATTTT.

The chain is built from TRBV5-6 and TRBJ2-2; D possibly corresponds to TRBD2 (5 bases). The CDR3 contains 18 residues. V was clipped by 2 bases and J by 3 bases, with 20 bases between them. CDR1 and CDR2 from the germline V gene are SGHDT and YYEEEE. DNA for the CDR3: TGTGCCAGCAGCTTTTTCGGGATAGGGCTTAGAGACACCGGGGAGCTGTTTTTT. It yields the protein CASSFFGIGLRDTGELFF. Full variable domain (missing parts from reference TRBV5-6 and TRBJ2-2): DAGVTQSPTHLIKTRGQQVTLRCSPKSGHDTVSWYQQALGQGPQFIFQYYEEEERQRGNFPDRFSGHQFPNYSSELNVNALLLGDSALYLCASSFFGIGLRDTGELFFGEGSRLTVL.

This clonotype occurred many times. J is TRBJ1-2 and V is TRBV25-1; no clear D. Trimming pared 5 bases from V and 4 bases from J, leaving 23 bases between. The CDR3 extends over 17 amino acids. The germline gives CDR1 MGHDK, CDR2 SYGVNS. The CDR3 protein is CASSQREELGKTYGYTF. CDR3 nucleotide sequence: TGTGCCAGCAGTCAGAGGGAAGAACTGGGAAAGACCTATGGCTACACCTTC.

This clonotype was seen once. This could be a read error, since a much larger clone is one nucleotide away. V usage is TRBV7-2 and J usage is TRBJ2-2; TRBD2 might be the D (5 bases). Germline assignment: CDR1 SGHTA and CDR2 FQGNSA. Deletions cut 5 bases from V and 6 bases from J, with 13 bases between. This CDR3 spans 14 amino acids. The CDR3 region has the DNA TGTGCCAGCAGCAGGGAAGTGAGGGCCGGGGAGCTGTTTTTT. Protein: CASSREVRAGELFF. Supplemented by reference TRBV7-2 and TRBJ2-2, the full variable domain reads GAGVSQSPSNKVTEKGKDVELRCDPISGHTALYWYRQSLGQGLEFLIYFQGNSAPDKSGLPSDRFSAERTGGSVSTLTIQRTQQEDSAVYLCASSREVRAGELFFGEGSRLTVL.

This clonotype was seen at least ten times. This chain links TRBV8-2 with TRBJ1-2. TRBV8-2 is a documented pseudogene. The CDR3 has 16 amino acids. The CDR3 sequence is CGSSWVDSRKTYGYTF. The CDR3 DNA reads as TGTGGCAGTTCGTGGGTTGATAGCCGAAAGACCTATGGCTACACCTTC.